This T cell receptor (beta chain) was found in a study of blood T cell repertoires in COVID-19. Only in-frame clones appear in the TCRdb table, and some are missing; sequencing was by immunoSEQ multiplex PCR. The table has under 200,000 clones, about four fifths seen once. In germline, CDR1 is MGHDK, CDR2 SYGVNS. The V gene lost 5 bases and the J gene lost 4 bases, with 17 bases spanning the gap. This CDR3 is 15 amino acids long. The receptor's source is a man aged 45-65 years who had recovered from COVID-19. The gene calls are TRBV25-1 and TRBJ1-2; tentatively, D is TRBD1 (6 bases). Sequenced sample: PBMCs or T cells enriched from blood (not recorded which). The CDR3 here is CASSSVTGPTYGYTF. Written as DNA, the CDR3 is TGTGCCAGCAGTTCAGTAACAGGGCCGACCTATGGCTACACCTTC.